Listed below are T cell receptor beta chains from one sample, sequenced in a study of T-cell memory formation after mild COVID-19. One entry per CDR3 protein, called by TCRdb with MiXCR from the 5' RACE reads. The top ten clones hold around 7.8% of a sample with 560,000 or so distinct CDR3 sequences, roughly a sixth of them seen once. Specimen: PBMCs or a T cell subset sorted from them (not recorded which). These receptors came from an adult woman who had mild COVID-19 (a few samples of this study predate the infection). Cell type and time point are not known. CDR3s include the opening cysteine and the closing phenylalanine or tryptophan. A D gene is named only where the DNA matches it firmly. Clone size appears in some rows only: once, few, many, or a class for an expanded clone.

J,V,size,D,DNA,CDR3
TRBJ1-1,TRBV7-8,few,.,TGTGCCAGCAGCCCCACAGGAGCGAACACTGAAGCTTTCTTT,CASSPTGANTEAFF
TRBJ2-1,TRBV12-3/TRBV12-4,many,.,TGTGCCAGCAGTTTCGCGAGGCCCGGCGGAAATGAGCAGTTCTTC,CASSFARPGGNEQFF
TRBJ2-5,TRBV20-1,.,.,TGCAGTGTGGGCAGGGTGGAGACCCAGTACTTC,CSVGRVETQYF
TRBJ1-4,TRBV3-1,few,.,TGTGCCAGCAGCCAAGGCACAGGCACCGCTAATGAAAAACTGTTTTTT,CASSQGTGTANEKLFF
TRBJ2-3,TRBV5-1,.,.,TGCGCCAGCAGCTTGGGACCGGGGGAGACGCAGTATTTT,CASSLGPGETQYF
TRBJ1-1,TRBV18,.,.,TGTGCCAGCTCACCGGTCCCGAACACTGAAGCTTTCTTT,CASSPVPNTEAFF
TRBJ2-1,TRBV19,.,.,TGTGCCAGTAGTGATACCGGTGGAGGGCGTTACAATGAGCAGTTCTTC,CASSDTGGGRYNEQFF
TRBJ2-2,TRBV7-3,many,.,TGTGCCAGCAGCTTAACGGAACTCGCGACCGGGGAGCTGTTTTTT,CASSLTELATGELFF
TRBJ2-1,TRBV12-3/TRBV12-4,many,TRBD2,TGTGCCAGCAGACTAGCGGGAGGAAATGAGCAGTTCTTC,CASRLAGGNEQFF
TRBJ2-5,TRBV7-6,few,TRBD2,TGTGCCAGCAGCTCGAGACTAGCGGCCCAAGAGACCCAGTACTTC,CASSSRLAAQETQYF
TRBJ2-1,TRBV5-6,.,.,TGTGCCAGCAGCTTGGGGGGTTATATAAGGAATGAGCAGTTCTTC,CASSLGGYIRNEQFF
TRBJ2-2,TRBV29-1,few,.,TGCAGCGTTGAAAGCCATCTCGCGAACACCGGGGAGCTGTTTTTT,CSVESHLANTGELFF
TRBJ2-1,TRBV18,.,.,TGTGCCAGCTCACCATTTATGGAGACAGGTGGGCAGTTCTTC,CASSPFMETGGQFF